This TCR beta chain was found in a study of blood T cell repertoires in COVID-19. Study context: Italy, Spain and the United States were the sources of the convalescent and acute COVID-19 samples.

Some clones are missing from TCRdb's copy, which holds only in-frame ones; the method was immunoSEQ multiplex PCR. Of approximately 170,000 clones listed, approximately 91% are singletons. Sample: peripheral blood. The clonotype originates from a man aged 25 to 40 with acute or convalescent COVID-19.

The CDR3 nucleotides read TGTGCCAGCGCAGTGGGCAGGGGAAAATACAATGAGCAGTTCTTC. As protein: CASAVGRGKYNEQFF. The chain is built from TRBV11-2 and TRBJ2-1, with D tentatively TRBD1 (6 bases). The CDR3 is 15 amino acids. Germline loops: CDR1 SGHAT, CDR2 FQNNGV. V lost 8 bases to trimming and J lost 4 bases, with 18 bases between them.